These T cell receptor beta chains were read from a single sample in a study of T cells after yellow fever vaccination. TCRdb reanalysed the 5' RACE reads using MiXCR and keeps one entry per CDR3 protein. The sample shows over 85,000 distinct CDR3 sequences, roughly 10% of them seen only once. Sequencing was performed on CD8+ T cells not binding an NS4B(214-222) dextramer, sorted from PBMCs, taken less than 18 days after the first yellow fever vaccination. The receptors were sampled from a man younger than 30 who received the YFV17D yellow fever vaccine. The CDR3 runs from the conserved cysteine through the conserved F or W. Fields, in order: J gene, D gene, V gene, clone size, CDR3 length, CDR3 DNA, CDR3 protein. The D gene is left open where the match is weak. A clone size is listed for some rows: how often the clone was seen (once, few, many), or a class if it is expanded.

>TRBJ2-1|.|TRBV4-3|.|16
TGCGCCAGCAGCCAAGTTATCTCAGGGTTAAGAAATGAGCAGTTCTTC
CASSQVISGLRNEQFF
>TRBJ2-3|.|TRBV10-3|few|11
TGTGCCTGTGGGTGGGAAGATACGCAGTATTTT
CACGWEDTQYF
>TRBJ1-1|.|TRBV20-1|few|16
TGCAGTGCTAGAGATACCGGCCGGGGTAAGGGCACTGAAGCTTTCTTT
CSARDTGRGKGTEAFF
>TRBJ2-3|.|TRBV4-2|many|16
TGTGCCAGCAGCTCTCGGGTAGTCGAAGGCACAGATACGCAGTATTTT
CASSSRVVEGTDTQYF
>TRBJ1-3|.|TRBV7-9|few|14
TGTGCCGGGGTCCCGGCGAGCTCTGGAAACACCATATATTTT
CAGVPASSGNTIYF
>TRBJ1-5|.|TRBV6-2/TRBV6-3|.|14
TGTGCCAGCAGATCCGGCGATAGCAATCAGCCCCAGCATTTT
CASRSGDSNQPQHF
>TRBJ2-1|.|TRBV7-9|few|13
TGTGCCAGCAGCTGGCATGACGAAAATGAGCAGTTCTTC
CASSWHDENEQFF
>TRBJ2-7|.|TRBV27|few|13
TGTGCCAGCAGTCCAGGACCGGGGTTCGTGCAGTACTTC
CASSPGPGFVQYF
>TRBJ1-1|.|TRBV7-9|.|13
TGTGCCAGCAGCTTATTTGGACGCAATGAAGCTTTCTTT
CASSLFGRNEAFF
>TRBJ1-3|TRBD1|TRBV3-1|few|20
TGTGCCAGCAGCCAAGAAGTCTCCGACAGGGGGAGGTTGACTGGAAACACCATATATTTT
CASSQEVSDRGRLTGNTIYF